Sequencing of this T cell receptor beta chain was carried out in a study of blood T cell repertoires in COVID-19. Sequencing used immunoSEQ multiplex PCR; TCRdb keeps in-frame clones, though not all of them. The sample comprises 270,000 or so clones, under 95% of which are singletons, and approximately 3% rests with the top ten. Cohorts were based on clinical histories the participants reported. V was pared by 5 bases and J by 5 bases, with 6 bases of the junction left unmatched. The CDR3 runs to 14 residues. Germline V CDR1 and CDR2: PRHDT, FYEKMQ (reference sequence). This receptor was identified in a man aged 40-49 years who had been exposed to COVID-19. The rearrangement uses TRBV13 and TRBJ2-7, with 10 bases that match TRBD1. Input material: PBMCs or T cells enriched from blood (not recorded which). In nucleotides, the CDR3 is TGTGCCAGCAGCCGAGAGACAGGGGGCGACGAGCAGTACTTC. Protein product: CASSRETGGDEQYF.